The 27 T cell receptor beta chains reported below all come from one sample, sequenced in a study of OX40 agonist ivuxolimab in advanced cancers. Libraries came from the immunoSEQ multiplex PCR assay. What TCRdb holds here is the immuneACCESS table cut down to in-frame rearrangements. Part of the clones is not present; checked against another copy, under half of the missing clones reflect an unresolved V gene, and the others are unexplained. This sample lists about 61,000 clones; approximately 90% were detected once. The ten largest clones take up approximately 1.8% of the sample. The sequences come from CD4+ or CD8+ T cells sorted from blood, collected in a trial of the OX40 agonist ivuxolimab. The receptors were gathered from an adult with an advanced solid tumor such as melanoma, head and neck, liver or kidney cancer.

This clone was seen just once. The chain recombines TRBV7-9 with TRBJ2-1; perhaps TRBD2 as D (5 bases). V shed 5 bases and J shed 8 bases, with 22 bases lying between them. The CDR3 length is 16 residues. Germline V gives CDR1 SEHNR, CDR2 FQNEAQ (reference sequence). The CDR3 DNA sequence: TGTGCCAGCAGCCCCAGAGAGGGAACTACTGTTGATGAGCAGTTCTTC. This encodes CASSPREGTTVDEQFF.

This sequence joins TRBV28 and TRBJ1-1; D possibly corresponds to TRBD1 (6 bases). Trimming took 6 bases from V and 9 from J, leaving 20 bases between them. Germline V gene lookup returns CDR1 MDHEN and CDR2 SYDVKM. The CDR3 consists of 14 residues. Written as DNA, the CDR3 is TGTGCCAGCAGCATTATAGGGACACCGGGAAAAGCTTTCTTT. Translating gives CASSIIGTPGKAFF.

The chain joins TRBV7-8 to TRBJ1-1; 9 bases are a match to TRBD1. Trimming took 3 bases from V and 3 from J; bases not matched to a gene: 8. The CDR3 is made up of 16 amino acids. The germline V gene has CDR1 SGHVS and CDR2 FQNEAQ. The CDR3 is CASSFGQGIFYTEAFF. CDR3 sequence (DNA): TGTGCCAGCAGCTTCGGACAGGGGATATTTTACACTGAAGCTTTCTTT.

The chain combines TRBV6-6 with TRBJ2-3, with D possibly being TRBD2 (5 bases). The V and J ends lost 6 bases and 3 bases respectively, with 13 bases between them. There are 14 residues in the CDR3. Germline CDR1 MNHNY, CDR2 SVGAGI (reference sequence). CDR3: CASSPAGVTDTQYF. CDR3 nucleotide sequence: TGTGCCAGCAGCCCCGCGGGTGTGACAGATACGCAGTATTTT.

The CDR3 DNA reads as TGTGCCAGTAGTAAAACGCAAAGTGCTAGCGGGTCCTACGAGCAGTACTTC. Translating gives CASSKTQSASGSYEQYF. The V call is TRBV19, the J call TRBJ2-7; 8 nucleotides agree with TRBD2. The CDR3 has 17 amino acids. CDR1 LNHDA and CDR2 SQIVND come from the germline V gene (reference sequence). V dropped 4 bases and J dropped 1; count of bases not matched to a gene: 12.

The chain links TRBV5-1 to TRBJ2-1; the D gene is possibly TRBD2 (6 bases). Trimming shortened V by 3 bases and J by 1 base, and 20 bases separated the two germline ends. The CDR3 contains 18 residues. From germline, CDR1 is SGHRS and CDR2 YFSETQ. The CDR3 DNA sequence: TGCGCCAGCAGCTCTGGCGCGGGATCGGGACGATCCTACAATGAGCAGTTCTTC. It is translated as CASSSGAGSGRSYNEQFF.

This clone has just a few counts. The genes are TRBV6-1 and TRBJ1-2; D uncertain. Trimming pared 0 bases from V and 1 base from J, leaving 12 bases between. The germline gives CDR1 MNHNS, CDR2 SASEGT. The CDR3 has 16 residues. CDR3 residues: CASSEALQTNNYGYTF. The CDR3 bases are TGTGCCAGCAGTGAAGCGCTCCAAACAAATAACTATGGCTACACCTTC.

The V call is TRBV4-3, the J call TRBJ2-2; a weak D match, TRBD2 (6 bases). Trimming removed 1 base at V and 4 bases at J, with 16 bases between. Germline V CDR1 and CDR2: LGHNA, YSLEER. The CDR3 extends over 17 amino acids. In nucleotides, the CDR3 is TGCGCCAGCAGCCAAGGTCAGGGAGGAGGGCCCACCGGGGAGCTGTTTTTT. It is translated as CASSQGQGGGPTGELFF.

This chain joins TRBV2 and TRBJ2-1, with a possible D match to TRBD2 (6 bases). V shed 6 bases and J shed 5 bases, with 11 bases lying between them. This CDR3 has 13 amino acids. From germline, CDR1 is SNHLY and CDR2 FYNNEI. The CDR3 nucleotides read TGTGCCAGCAGGCGCGGGGCAAACAATGAGCAGTTCTTC. It specifies CASRRGANNEQFF. The whole variable domain, filled in from reference TRBV2 and TRBJ2-1, reads EPEVTQTPSHQVTQMGQEVILRCVPISNHLYFYWYRQILGQKVEFLVSFYNNEISEKSEIFDDQFSVERPDGSNFTLKIRSTKLEDSAMYFCASRRGANNEQFFGPGTRLTVL.

The gene calls are TRBV11-2 and TRBJ2-1; 10 bases fit TRBD2. The junction had 2 bases not matched to a gene; V was cut back by 3 bases and J by 3 bases. CDR3 size: 15 residues. The germline V gene has CDR1 SGHAT and CDR2 FQNNGV. This CDR3 reads CASSFRTSGYNEQFF. CDR3 bases: TGTGCCAGCAGCTTCCGGACTAGCGGCTACAATGAGCAGTTCTTC.

The chain carries TRBV7-8 and TRBJ1-1; D is unresolved. Germline V gene data show CDR1 as SGHVS and CDR2 as FQNEAQ. CDR3 length: 15 residues. V lost 1 base to trimming and J lost 0 bases, with 9 bases between them. The CDR3 sequence is CASSLVLSMNTEAFF. The CDR3 nucleotides are TGTGCCAGCAGCTTAGTACTCAGCATGAACACTGAAGCTTTCTTT.

The rearrangement uses TRBV2 and TRBJ1-2, with TRBD1 matching over 10 bases. CDR1 SNHLY and CDR2 FYNNEI come from the germline V gene. V shed 0 bases and J 12 bases; nucleotides not matched to a gene: 13. This CDR3 is 16 amino acids long. CDR3 coding DNA: TGTGCCAGCAGTGAAGCGCTTGTAGGGACAGGGGATGGGAACACCTTC. This codes for CASSEALVGTGDGNTF.

The CDR3 sequence is CASSYYIGTEAFF. CDR3 nucleotide sequence: TGTGCCAGCAGTTACTATATCGGGACTGAAGCTTTCTTT. The chain employs TRBV6-6 and TRBJ1-1; D is ambiguous. The CDR3 is made up of 13 amino acids. V was shortened by 1 base and J by 5 bases, with 8 bases between the two germline ends. Germline V gene sequence: CDR1 MNHNY, CDR2 SVGAGI (reference sequence).

This sequence joins TRBV5-1 and TRBJ2-1; D gene uncertain. CDR1 is SGHRS and CDR2 is YFSETQ in the germline V gene. With 2 bases removed from V and 8 bases from J, the gap between germline ends came to 8 bases. This CDR3 has 12 residues. The CDR3 loop is CASSFTLDEQFF. Here the CDR3 DNA reads TGCGCCAGCAGCTTTACCCTCGATGAGCAGTTCTTC.

The V call is TRBV6-6, the J call TRBJ1-3; maybe TRBD1 (6 bases). Trimming stripped 5 bases from V and 2 bases from J, with 13 bases between. The CDR3 is 15 amino acids. CDR1 is MNHNY, CDR2 SVGAGI, per germline (reference sequence). CDR3 DNA: TGTGCCAGCAGTCCCCTCCAGGGGACTGGAAACACCATATATTTT. This codes for CASSPLQGTGNTIYF.

Worth noting for this clone: This sample also contains other DNA sequences that code for the same CDR3. The J gene is TRBJ2-7, the V gene TRBV27, with a tentative D call TRBD1 (5 bases). V shed 4 bases and J shed 5 bases, with 15 bases lying between them. The germline V gene has CDR1 MNHEY and CDR2 SMNVEV (reference sequence). The CDR3 has 14 residues. DNA for the CDR3: TGTGCCAGCAGTTCAACAGGACCCCCAAACGAGCAGTACTTC. This translates into CASSSTGPPNEQYF.

The chain carries TRBV5-4 and TRBJ2-5; 8 positions agree with TRBD1. Germline V gene lookup returns CDR1 SGHNT and CDR2 YYREEE (reference sequence). The CDR3 totals 14 residues. The ends lost 4 bases at V and 2 bases at J; junction bases unmatched: 4. The CDR3 is CASSAGQAQETQYF. The CDR3 nucleotides read TGTGCCAGCAGCGCGGGACAGGCGCAAGAGACCCAGTACTTC.

The rearrangement joins TRBV27 to TRBJ2-5; D is undetermined. This CDR3 is built from 14 residues. Trimming pared 5 bases from V and 5 bases from J, leaving 15 bases between. CDR1 MNHEY and CDR2 SMNVEV come from the germline V gene (reference sequence). The DNA of the CDR3 is TGTGCCAGCAGTCCAGATTCCCCGCGGGAGACCCAGTACTTC. Protein product: CASSPDSPRETQYF.

In this sample, this clone turned up a few times. The chain recombines TRBV7-8 with TRBJ1-3; D ambiguous. CDR1 and CDR2 (germline): SGHVS, FQNEAQ. The CDR3 covers 14 residues. The V and J ends lost 8 bases and 0 bases respectively, with 11 bases between them. This chain's CDR3 is CASSGFGSGNTIYF. In DNA form, the CDR3 reads TGTGCCAGCTCGGGATTTGGCTCTGGAAACACCATATATTTT. The full variable domain, with the rest looked up from reference TRBV7-8 and TRBJ1-3, is GAGVSQSPRYKVAKRGQDVALRCDPISGHVSLFWYQQALGQGPEFLTYFQNEAQLDKSGLPSDRFFAERPEGSVSTLKIQRTQQEDSAVYLCASSGFGSGNTIYFGEGSWLTVV.

The rearrangement links TRBV28 to TRBJ2-5; possible D gene TRBD2, 6 bases. Between the trimmed V and J ends, which lost 1 base and 5 bases, there was a span of 8 bases. Germline-derived CDR1 and CDR2 are MDHEN and SYDVKM. The CDR3 runs 13 residues. CDR3 protein: CASSLFLAETQYF. In DNA form, the CDR3 reads TGTGCCAGCAGTTTATTCCTAGCGGAGACCCAGTACTTC. Complete variable domain (other parts from reference TRBV28 and TRBJ2-5): DVKVTQSSRYLVKRTGEKVFLECVQDMDHENMFWYRQDPGLGLRLIYFSYDVKMKEKGDIPEGYSVSREKKERFSLILESASTNQTSMYLCASSLFLAETQYFGPGTRLLVL.

The chain joins TRBV11-3 to TRBJ1-2; D gene uncertain. The V gene lost 1 base and the J gene lost 4 bases, with 13 bases spanning the gap. CDR1 is SGHNT and CDR2 is YENEEA in the germline V gene. This CDR3 is built from 15 residues. The CDR3 here is CASSLAHLAGYGYTF. CDR3 DNA sequence: TGTGCCAGCAGCTTAGCCCACCTGGCGGGCTATGGCTACACCTTC.

The chain employs TRBV5-1 and TRBJ2-4; possible D gene TRBD1, 6 bases. Between the trimmed V and J ends, which lost 6 bases and 9 bases, there was a span of 25 bases. CDR1 is SGHRS, CDR2 YFSETQ, per germline. This CDR3 contains 16 residues. This CDR3 reads CASTGAGGTGKSIQYF. The DNA for the CDR3 is TGCGCCAGCACTGGCGCTGGTGGCACAGGGAAGAGCATTCAGTACTTC.

The chain has TRBV28 and TRBJ1-2; no clear D gene. V shed 3 bases and J shed 4 bases, with 15 bases lying between them. Germline V gives CDR1 MDHEN, CDR2 SYDVKM. The CDR3 is 15 amino acids. The CDR3 spells CASSFGLVRSYGYTF. Here the CDR3 DNA reads TGTGCCAGCAGTTTTGGGTTGGTCAGGTCCTATGGCTACACCTTC.

This clone came up a few times. V gene TRBV7-3 combines with J gene TRBJ1-1, with D unclear. Germline V gene lookup returns CDR1 SGHTA and CDR2 FQGTGA. V lost 5 bases to trimming and J lost 1 base, with 11 bases between them. This CDR3 is 14 amino acids long. The CDR3 sequence is CASSPGWQNTEAFF. CDR3 bases: TGTGCCAGCAGCCCCGGATGGCAGAACACTGAAGCTTTCTTT.

J is TRBJ2-1 and V is TRBV14, with D possibly matching TRBD2 (6 bases). This CDR3 has 12 residues. V gave up 4 bases and J gave up 8 bases, with 9 bases separating them. Germline V gene lookup returns CDR1 SGHDN and CDR2 FVKESK. Written as DNA, the CDR3 is TGTGCCAGCAGCCCCGGCGGGGATGAGCAGTTCTTC. Encoded protein: CASSPGGDEQFF.

The chain is built from TRBV2 and TRBJ1-6; D ambiguous. With 4 bases removed from V and 0 bases from J, the gap between germline ends came to 19 bases. Germline values: CDR1 SNHLY, CDR2 FYNNEI. The CDR3 length is 19 residues. Here the CDR3 DNA reads TGTGCCAGCAGTGTCGATGCGGGCGGAGGAAGCTCCTATAATTCACCCCTCCACTTT. This codes for CASSVDAGGGSSYNSPLHF.

V gene TRBV19 combines with J gene TRBJ2-2; 7 positions match TRBD2. Germline V gene sequence: CDR1 LNHDA, CDR2 SQIVND (reference sequence). The CDR3 is 16 residues long. V dropped 7 bases and J dropped 5; count of bases not matched to a gene: 13. The CDR3 sequence is CASIGWGGVGTGELFF. In nucleotides, the CDR3 is TGTGCCAGTATCGGTTGGGGAGGGGTTGGGACCGGGGAGCTGTTTTTT.